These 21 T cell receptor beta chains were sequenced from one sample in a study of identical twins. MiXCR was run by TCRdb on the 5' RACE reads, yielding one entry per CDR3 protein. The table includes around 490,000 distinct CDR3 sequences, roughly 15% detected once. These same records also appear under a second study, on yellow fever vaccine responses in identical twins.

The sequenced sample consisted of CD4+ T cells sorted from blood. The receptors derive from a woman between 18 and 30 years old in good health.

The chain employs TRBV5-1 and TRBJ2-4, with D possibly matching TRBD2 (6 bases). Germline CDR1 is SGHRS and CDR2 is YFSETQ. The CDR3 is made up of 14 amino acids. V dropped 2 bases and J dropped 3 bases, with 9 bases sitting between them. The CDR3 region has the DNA TGCGCCAGCAGCTTAGGAGGGGACAAAAACATTCAGTACTTC. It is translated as CASSLGGDKNIQYF.

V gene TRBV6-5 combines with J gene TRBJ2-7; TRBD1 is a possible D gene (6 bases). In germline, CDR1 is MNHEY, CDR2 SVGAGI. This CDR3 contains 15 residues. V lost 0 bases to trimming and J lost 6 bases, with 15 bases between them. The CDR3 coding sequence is TGTGCCAGCAGTTACTCGATCAGGGGTGGTTTCGAGCAGTACTTC. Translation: CASSYSIRGGFEQYF.

The DNA for the CDR3 is TGTGCCAGCAGTAAGGCGGGAGGTACCGGGGAGCTGTTTTTT. Protein: CASSKAGGTGELFF. The V call is TRBV2, the J call TRBJ2-2, with 8 bases aligning to TRBD2. V lost 5 bases to trimming and J lost 5 bases; unmatched junction nucleotides: 4. The CDR3 runs 14 residues. CDR1 and CDR2 (germline): SNHLY, FYNNEI.

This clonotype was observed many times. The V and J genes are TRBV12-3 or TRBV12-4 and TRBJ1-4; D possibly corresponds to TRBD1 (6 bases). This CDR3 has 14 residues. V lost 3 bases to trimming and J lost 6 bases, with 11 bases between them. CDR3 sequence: CASSLGGQDEKLFF. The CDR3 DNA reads TGTGCCAGCAGTTTGGGGGGGCAGGATGAAAAACTGTTTTTT.

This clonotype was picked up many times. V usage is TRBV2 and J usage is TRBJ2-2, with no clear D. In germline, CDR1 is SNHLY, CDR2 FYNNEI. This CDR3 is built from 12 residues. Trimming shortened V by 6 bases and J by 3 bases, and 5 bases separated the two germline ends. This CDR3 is CASRVYTGELFF. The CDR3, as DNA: TGTGCCAGCAGGGTCTACACCGGGGAGCTGTTTTTT.

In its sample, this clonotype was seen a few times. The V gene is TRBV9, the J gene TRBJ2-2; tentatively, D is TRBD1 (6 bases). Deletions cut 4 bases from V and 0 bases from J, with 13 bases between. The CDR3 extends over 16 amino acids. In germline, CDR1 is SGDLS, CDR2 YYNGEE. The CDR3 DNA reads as TGTGCCAGCAGCTCGATGGGGACACCGAACACCGGGGAGCTGTTTTTT. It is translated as CASSSMGTPNTGELFF.

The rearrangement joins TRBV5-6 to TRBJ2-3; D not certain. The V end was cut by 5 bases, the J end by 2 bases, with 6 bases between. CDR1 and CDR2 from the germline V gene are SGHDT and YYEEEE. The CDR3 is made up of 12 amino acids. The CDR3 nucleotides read TGTGCCAGCAGGTTTGCCACAGATACGCAGTATTTT. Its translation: CASRFATDTQYF.

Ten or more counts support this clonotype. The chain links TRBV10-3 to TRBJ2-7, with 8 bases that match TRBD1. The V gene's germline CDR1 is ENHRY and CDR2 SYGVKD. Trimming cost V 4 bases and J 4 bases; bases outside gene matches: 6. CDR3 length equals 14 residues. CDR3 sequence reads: CAISGGTGQYEQYV. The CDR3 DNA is TGTGCCATCAGTGGGGGGACAGGTCAATACGAGCAGTACGTC.

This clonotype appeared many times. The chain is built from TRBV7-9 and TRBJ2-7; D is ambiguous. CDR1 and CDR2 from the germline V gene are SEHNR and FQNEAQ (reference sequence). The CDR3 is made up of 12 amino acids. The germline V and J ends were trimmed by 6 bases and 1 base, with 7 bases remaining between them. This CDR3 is CASSLISYEQYF. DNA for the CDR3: TGTGCCAGCAGTCTTATATCCTACGAGCAGTACTTC.

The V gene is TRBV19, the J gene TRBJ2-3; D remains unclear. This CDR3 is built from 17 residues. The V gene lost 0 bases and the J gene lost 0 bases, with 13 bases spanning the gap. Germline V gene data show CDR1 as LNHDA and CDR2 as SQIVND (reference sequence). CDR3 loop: CASSIDLNFGSTDTQYF. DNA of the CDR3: TGTGCCAGTAGTATAGACCTAAATTTTGGAAGCACAGATACGCAGTATTTT.

CDR3 loop: CASSGTSSSGYTF. The DNA for the CDR3 is TGTGCCAGCAGTGGGACATCATCGTCTGGCTACACCTTC. The rearrangement joins TRBV25-1 to TRBJ1-2, with D possibly being TRBD1 (5 bases). In germline, CDR1 is MGHDK, CDR2 SYGVNS. The CDR3 has 13 residues. V lost 4 bases, J lost 7 bases, and 13 bases lay in between.

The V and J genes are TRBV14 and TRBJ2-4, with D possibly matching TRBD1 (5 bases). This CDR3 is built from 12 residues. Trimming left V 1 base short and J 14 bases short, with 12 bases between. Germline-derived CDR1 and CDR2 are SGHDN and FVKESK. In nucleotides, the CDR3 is TGTGCCAGCAGCCAAGGGGCAGGGAAAAAGTACTTC. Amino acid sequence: CASSQGAGKKYF.

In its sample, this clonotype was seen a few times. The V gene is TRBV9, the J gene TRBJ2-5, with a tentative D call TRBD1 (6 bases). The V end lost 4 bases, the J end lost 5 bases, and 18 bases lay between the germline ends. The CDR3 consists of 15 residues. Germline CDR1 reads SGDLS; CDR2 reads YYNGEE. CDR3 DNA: TGTGCCAGCAGCACATCACCCCAGGGGAAGGAGACCCAGTACTTC. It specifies CASSTSPQGKETQYF. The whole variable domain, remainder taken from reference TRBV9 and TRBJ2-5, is DSGVTQTPKHLITATGQRVTLRCSPRSGDLSVYWYQQSLDQGLQFLIQYYNGEERAKGNILERFSAQQFPDLHSELNLSSLELGDSALYFCASSTSPQGKETQYFGPGTRLLVL.

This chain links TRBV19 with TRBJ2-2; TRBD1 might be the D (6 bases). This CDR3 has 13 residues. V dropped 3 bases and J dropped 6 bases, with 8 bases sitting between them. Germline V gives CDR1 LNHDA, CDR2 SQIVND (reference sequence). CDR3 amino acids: CASSIEGAGELFF. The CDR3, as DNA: TGTGCCAGTAGTATTGAGGGGGCCGGGGAGCTGTTTTTT.

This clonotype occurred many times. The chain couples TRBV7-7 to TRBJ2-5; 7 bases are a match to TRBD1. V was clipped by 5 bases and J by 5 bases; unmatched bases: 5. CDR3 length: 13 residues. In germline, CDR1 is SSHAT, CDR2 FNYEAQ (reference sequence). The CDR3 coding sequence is TGTGCCAGCAGCAGACAGGGCTCGGAGACCCAGTACTTC. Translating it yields CASSRQGSETQYF.

CDR3 in DNA: TGCAGCTATCGACAGGGGCCCTACGAGCAGTACTTC. It yields the protein CSYRQGPYEQYF. The gene calls are TRBV29-1 and TRBJ2-7; 8 positions agree with TRBD1. CDR1 and CDR2 (germline): SQVTM, ANQGSEA. The trim removed 8 bases at V and 2 bases at J, leaving 5 bases unmatched. This CDR3 comprises 12 residues.

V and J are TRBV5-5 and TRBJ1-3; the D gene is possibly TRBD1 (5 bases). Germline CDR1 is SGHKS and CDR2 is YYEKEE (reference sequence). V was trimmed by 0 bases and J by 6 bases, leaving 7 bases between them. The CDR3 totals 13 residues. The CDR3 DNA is TGTGCCAGCAGCTTGGAGACAGCAAACACCATATATTTT. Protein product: CASSLETANTIYF.

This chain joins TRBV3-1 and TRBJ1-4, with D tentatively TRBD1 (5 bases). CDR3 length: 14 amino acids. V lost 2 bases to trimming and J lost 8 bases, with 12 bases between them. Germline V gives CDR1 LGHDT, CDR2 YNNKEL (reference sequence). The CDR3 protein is CASSQQGGWEKLFF. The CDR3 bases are TGTGCCAGCAGCCAACAGGGAGGGTGGGAAAAACTGTTTTTT. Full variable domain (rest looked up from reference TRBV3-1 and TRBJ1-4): DTAVSQTPKYLVTQMGNDKSIKCEQNLGHDTMYWYKQDSKKFLKIMFSYNNKELIINETVPNRFSPKSPDKAHLNLHINSLELGDSAVYFCASSQQGGWEKLFFGSGTQLSVL.

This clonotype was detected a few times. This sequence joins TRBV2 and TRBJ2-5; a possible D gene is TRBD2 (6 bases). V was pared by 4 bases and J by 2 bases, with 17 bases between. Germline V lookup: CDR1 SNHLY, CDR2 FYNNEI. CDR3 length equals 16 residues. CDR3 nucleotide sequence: TGTGCCAGCAGTGTGTGGTCCGGGAGTGGGCAAGAGACCCAGTACTTC. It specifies CASSVWSGSGQETQYF.

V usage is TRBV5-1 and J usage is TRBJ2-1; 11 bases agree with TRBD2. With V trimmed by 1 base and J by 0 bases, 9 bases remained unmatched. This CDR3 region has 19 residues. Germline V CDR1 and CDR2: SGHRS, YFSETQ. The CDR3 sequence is CASSLPRTSGSSSYNEQFF. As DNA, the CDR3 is TGCGCCAGCAGCTTGCCCCGGACTAGCGGGTCCAGCTCCTACAATGAGCAGTTCTTC. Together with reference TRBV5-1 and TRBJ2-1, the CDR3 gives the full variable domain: KAGVTQTPRYLIKTRGQQVTLSCSPISGHRSVSWYQQTPGQGLQFLFEYFSETQRNKGNFPGRFSGRQFSNSRSEMNVSTLELGDSALYLCASSLPRTSGSSSYNEQFFGPGTRLTVL.

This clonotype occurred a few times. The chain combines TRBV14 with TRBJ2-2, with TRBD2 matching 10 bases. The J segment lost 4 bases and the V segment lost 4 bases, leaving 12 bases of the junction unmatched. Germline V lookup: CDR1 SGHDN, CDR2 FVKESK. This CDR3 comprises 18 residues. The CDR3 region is CASSPYRTSGRGTGELFF. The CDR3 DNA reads TGTGCCAGCAGCCCCTATAGGACTAGCGGACGGGGCACCGGGGAGCTGTTTTTT.